The 12 T cell receptor delta chains reported below all come from one sample, sequenced in a study of delta chain sequences of gamma delta T cells. TCRdb redid the clone calls on the PCR reads with CATT. The table lists around 3,300 delta-chain clones, 55% to 65% of them singletons. Sequencing was carried out using a tumor sample. Every receptor here comes from a human donor with breast cancer.

Within the sample, this clone is medium-sized. For this DNA, TCRdb reports the protein of a much larger clone, which diverges at residue 6, most likely from a read error; the protein presented here is translated directly from the DNA. The chain employs TRDV2 and TRDJ1; a weak D match, TRDD3 (5 bases). With 0 bases removed from V and 7 bases from J, the gap between germline ends came to 14 bases. Germline CDR1 is GEAIGNYY and CDR2 is EKD. This CDR3 is built from 14 residues. CDR3 amino acids: CACDTFVQGFKLIF. CDR3 in DNA: TGTGCCTGTGACACCTTTGTTCAGGGATTTAAACTCATCTTT.

The rearrangement joins TRDV2 to TRDJ1; D is uncertain. TRDJ2 explains the end of the DNA better; the J call may be wrong. This CDR3 spans 15 amino acids. Germline CDR1 and CDR2: GEAIGNYY and EKD. CDR3 nucleotide sequence: TGTGCCTGTGAGCCGCTGTCCCTCCGCACAGATAAACTCTTCTTT. The encoded protein is CACEPLSLRTDKLFF.

A note on this clone: A far bigger clonotype differs at one base, so this is likely a read error. Other DNA sequences within the sample encode an identical CDR3. The V gene is TRDV2, the J gene TRDJ3, with 10 positions matching TRDD3. Trimming at V came to 1 base and at J to 0 bases, leaving 5 bases not matched to a gene. Germline CDR1 reads GEAIGNYY; CDR2 reads EKD. The CDR3 spans 19 residues. The CDR3 region has the DNA TGTGCCTGTGACACTGCTGGGGGATATAGCTCCTGGGACACCCGACAGATGTTTTTC. As protein: CACDTAGGYSSWDTRQMFF.

With regard to this clone: A read error is possible here, since a much larger clone lies one base away. Additional DNA sequences in this sample encode the identical CDR3. The rearrangement uses TRDV2 and TRDJ1; TRDD3 agrees at 7 bases. CDR1 and CDR2 (germline): GEAIGNYY, EKD. The CDR3 consists of 15 residues. CDR3 protein: CACDPVGEDTDKLIF. The CDR3, as DNA: TGTGCCTGTGACCCAGTGGGGGAGGACACAGATAAACTCATATTT.

The sample holds a few counts of this clone. The protein in TCRdb stems from a much larger clone and differs at residues 7 and 14 from this DNA's translation, likely a read error; here the protein is translated from the DNA. The V and J genes are TRDV2 and TRDJ1; D is ambiguous. The CDR3 is 18 amino acids. CDR1 is GEAIGNYY and CDR2 is EKD in the germline V gene. The CDR3 reads CACDTLFDRSEYTGKLIF. The CDR3 DNA follows: TGTGCCTGTGACACTTTGTTTGATCGATCGGAGTACACCGGTAAACTCATCTTT.

Points on this clone: One end of the junction varies from germline; a read error may be responsible. V and J are TRDV2 and TRDJ1, with a tentative D call TRDD3 (5 bases). CDR1 is GEAIGNYY and CDR2 is EKD in the germline V gene. The length of the CDR3 is 20 residues. In nucleotides, the CDR3 is TGTGCCTGTGACACCGTTTCAAGGGATCCGCACTGCTCTTACACCGATAAACTCATCTTC. Protein product: CACDTVSRDPHCSYTDKLIF.

About this clone: TCRdb shows a much larger clone's protein in place of this DNA's translation, and the two differ at residue 15, likely through a read error; the protein shown is translated from the DNA. The chain links TRDV2 to TRDJ1; 9 nucleotides agree with TRDD3. This CDR3 spans 19 amino acids. Looked up from germline, CDR1 is GEAIGNYY and CDR2 is EKD. The CDR3 bases are TGTGCCTGTGACTCCCTTTGGCAAACGGGGATACGTTACACCGGTAAACTCATCTTT. Amino acids: CACDSLWQTGIRYTGKLIF.

This clone occurred once. V and J are TRDV2 and TRDJ1; D is perhaps TRDD3 (6 bases). The CDR3 loop spans 20 amino acids. V lost 6 bases and J 4 bases, leaving 35 bases between the germline ends. Germline CDR1 and CDR2: GEAIGNYY and EKD. The CDR3 DNA reads TGTGCCTGTAGCACCGTGTCAAGGGAGGGGGACAGACCTTACGGCGATAAACTCATCTTT. Translation gives CACSTVSREGDRPYGDKLIF.

This clone was seen a handful of times. This likely stems from a read error, as it lies one base from a far larger clone. This specimen includes other DNA sequences encoding the same CDR3. The V call is TRAV29/DV5, the J call TRDJ1; 11 positions match TRDD3. Germline V gene data show CDR1 as NSMFDY and CDR2 as ISSIKDK. V shed 4 bases, J shed 0 bases, and the junction held 11 bases outside the gene matches. The length of the CDR3 is 17 residues. CDR3 sequence reads: CAASFPWGIRDTDKLIF. CDR3 bases: TGTGCAGCATCATTTCCATGGGGGATACGGGACACCGATAAACTCATCTTT.

There are a few counts of this clone. The sample carries other DNA sequences with the same CDR3. The chain combines TRDV1 with TRDJ1; 11 positions match TRDD3. CDR3 length: 29 amino acids. CDR1 is TSWWSYY, CDR2 QGS, per germline. V was clipped by 7 bases and J by 10 bases; unmatched bases: 56. CDR3 in DNA: TGTGCTCTTGCCCCTCTCGGGGCCCATACCCCCGTCTTAACGTACTGGGGGATATCACCCCCTGAGGATAGATCTAGACTCATCTTT. It yields the protein CALAPLGAHTPVLTYWGISPPEDRSRLIF.

This clone has only a few counts. The protein that TCRdb holds for this DNA derives from a much larger clone and differs from the translated DNA at residue 8, which likely indicates a read error; the protein shown here is translated from the DNA. This sample includes further DNA sequences coding for the same CDR3. The chain carries TRDV2 and TRDJ1; no clear D gene. The germline gives CDR1 GEAIGNYY, CDR2 EKD. The CDR3 spans 18 residues. Deletions cut 1 base from V and 0 bases from J, with 20 bases between. CDR3 DNA: TGTGCCTGTGACACTTTGCTTGAGCGATCGGAGTACACCGATAAACTCATCTTT. Amino acid sequence: CACDTLLERSEYTDKLIF.

V and J are TRDV2 and TRDJ2, with a possible D match to TRDD3 (5 bases). The J gene is not listed in TCRdb, so it was assigned here from a DNA match to germline. Trimming took off 3 bases at V and 13 bases at J, with 23 bases between the two ends. CDR1 is GEAIGNYY, CDR2 EKD, per germline. The CDR3 runs to 15 residues. In DNA, the CDR3 is TGTGCCTGTGACCATATGTGGGATGCGAGCGATAGACTCTTCTTT. Its protein product is CACDHMWDASDRLFF.